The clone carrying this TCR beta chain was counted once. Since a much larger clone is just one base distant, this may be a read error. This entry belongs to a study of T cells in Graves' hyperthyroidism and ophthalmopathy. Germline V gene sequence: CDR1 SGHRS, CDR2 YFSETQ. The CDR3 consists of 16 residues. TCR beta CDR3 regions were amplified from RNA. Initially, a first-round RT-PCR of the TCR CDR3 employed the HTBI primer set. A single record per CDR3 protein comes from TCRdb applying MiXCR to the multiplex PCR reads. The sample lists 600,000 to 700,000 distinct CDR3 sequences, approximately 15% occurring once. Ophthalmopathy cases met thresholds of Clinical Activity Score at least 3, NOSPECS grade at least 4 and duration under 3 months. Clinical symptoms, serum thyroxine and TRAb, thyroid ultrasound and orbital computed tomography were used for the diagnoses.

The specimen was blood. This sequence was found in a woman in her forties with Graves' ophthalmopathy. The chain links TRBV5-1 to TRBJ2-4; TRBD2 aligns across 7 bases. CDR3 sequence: CASSPRDTSAKNIRYF. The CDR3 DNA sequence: TGCGCCAGCAGCCCCCGAGACACTAGCGCCAAAAACATTCGGTACTTC.